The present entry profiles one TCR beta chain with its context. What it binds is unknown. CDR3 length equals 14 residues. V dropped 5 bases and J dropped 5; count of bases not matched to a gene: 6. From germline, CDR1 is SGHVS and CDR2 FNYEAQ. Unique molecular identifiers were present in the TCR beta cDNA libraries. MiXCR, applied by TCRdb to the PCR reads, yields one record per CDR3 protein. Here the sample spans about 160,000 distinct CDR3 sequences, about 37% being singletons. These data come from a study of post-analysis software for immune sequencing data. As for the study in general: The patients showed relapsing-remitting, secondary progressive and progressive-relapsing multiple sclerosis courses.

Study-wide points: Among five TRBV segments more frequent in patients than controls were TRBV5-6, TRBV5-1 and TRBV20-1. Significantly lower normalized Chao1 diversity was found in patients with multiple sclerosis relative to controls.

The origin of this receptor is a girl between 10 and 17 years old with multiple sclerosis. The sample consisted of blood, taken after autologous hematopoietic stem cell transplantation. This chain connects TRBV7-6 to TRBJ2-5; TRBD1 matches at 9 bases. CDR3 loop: CASSADRGTETQYF. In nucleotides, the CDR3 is TGTGCCAGCAGCGCGGACAGGGGAACGGAGACCCAGTACTTC.